Listed here is a single T cell receptor beta chain. This sample is drawn from a study of Ad26.COV2.S vaccination and SARS-CoV-2 variants. The assay was immunoSEQ multiplex PCR, and TCRdb's table has in-frame clones only and misses some. This table holds about 320,000 clones, about 86% found once. Germline V gene lookup returns CDR1 SGHRS and CDR2 YFSETQ. The CDR3 covers 15 residues. Unmatched junction bases numbered 2, after V lost 4 bases and J lost 0 bases. Treatment defined: around 19 received Ad26.COV2.S at low or high dose, single or two shots; 5 received placebo; per-sample allocation not given. It was on day 63 after the first vaccine or placebo injection that samples were taken.

V usage is TRBV5-1 and J usage is TRBJ2-3, with 10 bases aligning to TRBD1. This sequence originates from a person aged 18 to 65 who received the Ad26.COV2.S COVID-19 vaccine or a placebo. The material sequenced was peripheral blood, taken in a trial of Ad26.COV2.S vaccine versus placebo. CDR3 DNA sequence: TGCGCCAGCAGCCGGGACAGGGGAAGCACAGATACGCAGTATTTT. This translates into CASSRDRGSTDTQYF.